One and the same sample provided the 22 T cell receptor beta chains below, sequenced in a study of T-cell memory formation after mild COVID-19. TCRdb processed the 5' RACE reads anew with MiXCR; each CDR3 protein has one entry. Found here are approximately 180,000 distinct CDR3 sequences, under 20% of them singletons; the top ten hold roughly 2.1%. Sequencing was performed on PBMCs or a T cell subset sorted from them (not recorded which). These receptors all come from an adult woman who had mild COVID-19 (a few samples of this study predate the infection). Cell type and time point are not known.

CDR3 loop: CASSPAGAVQPQHF. The CDR3 DNA reads TGTGCCAGCTCACCCGCAGGGGCAGTCCAGCCCCAGCATTTT. This chain uses TRBV18 with TRBJ1-5, with D possibly matching TRBD1 (6 bases). Germline CDR1 reads KGHSH; CDR2 reads LQKENI. The CDR3 length is 14 residues. With 3 bases removed from V and 7 bases from J, the gap between germline ends came to 13 bases.

This clonotype has just a few counts. This chain uses TRBV6-1 with TRBJ1-1; TRBD1 agrees at 7 bases. CDR3 length: 16 amino acids. Losses at the gene ends were 8 bases for V and 0 bases for J; bases not matched to a gene: 12. Germline CDR1 reads MNHNS; CDR2 reads SASEGT. The CDR3: CASDRQGIVLNTEAFF. CDR3 coding DNA: TGTGCCAGCGATAGACAGGGAATTGTCCTGAACACTGAAGCTTTCTTT.

This clonotype was picked up a small number of times. The chain employs TRBV5-6 and TRBJ2-1; the match to TRBD2 covers 11 bases. The germline V gene encodes CDR1 SGHDT and CDR2 YYEEEE. J lost 0 bases, V lost 0 bases, and 2 bases had no gene match. This CDR3 contains 17 residues. As DNA, the CDR3 is TGTGCCAGCAGCTTGGGGCTAGCGGGGGGCTCCTACAATGAGCAGTTCTTC. Translation gives CASSLGLAGGSYNEQFF.

A few counts support this clonotype. J is TRBJ1-1 and V is TRBV5-1; 7 nucleotides align to TRBD1. Germline CDR1 is SGHRS and CDR2 is YFSETQ. The CDR3 has 15 amino acids. With 2 bases clipped from V and 4 bases from J, the junction kept 8 bases outside the gene matches. The CDR3 DNA reads TGCGCCAGCAGCTTACAGGGGTTTGGCAGCACTGAAGCTTTCTTT. It specifies CASSLQGFGSTEAFF.

In DNA, the CDR3 is TGTGCCAGCAGTTTCTATGAGGGAGGTCGCTACACCTTC. Translated: CASSFYEGGRYTF. V and J are TRBV12-3 or TRBV12-4 and TRBJ1-2, with no clear D. The CDR3 sequence is 13 residues long. Trimming took 3 bases from V and 9 from J, leaving 14 bases between them.

The chain couples TRBV4-1 to TRBJ1-1; tentative D call: TRBD1 (5 bases). Germline-derived CDR1 and CDR2 are MGHRA and YSYEKL. There are 15 residues in the CDR3. Trimming pared 1 base from V and 6 bases from J, leaving 15 bases between. The CDR3 reads CASSQVHRGDAEAFF. CDR3 DNA sequence: TGCGCCAGCAGCCAAGTTCATAGGGGTGACGCTGAAGCTTTCTTT.

The rearrangement uses TRBV7-9 and TRBJ1-1; unclear D gene. Germline CDR1 is SEHNR and CDR2 is FQNEAQ (reference sequence). Trimming cost V 0 bases and J 12 bases, with 11 bases left between them. CDR3 length: 12 residues. The DNA for the CDR3 is TGTGCCAGCAGCTTAGCCACCTTAGAGACTTTCTTT. Translating it yields CASSLATLETFF. The variable domain in full, with the rest retrieved from reference TRBV7-9 and TRBJ1-1, is DTGVSQNPRHKITKRGQNVTFRCDPISEHNRLYWYRQTLGQGPEFLTYFQNEAQLEKSRLLSDRFSAERPKGSFSTLEIQRTEQGDSAMYLCASSLATLETFFGQGTRLTVV.

The rearrangement uses TRBV20-1 and TRBJ2-3, with 9 bases matching TRBD1. There are 16 residues in the CDR3. Germline-derived CDR1 and CDR2 are DFQATT and SNEGSKA (reference sequence). Losses at the gene ends were 3 bases for V and 6 bases for J; bases not matched to a gene: 13. The DNA of the CDR3 is TGCAGTGCTAGTAGCCACAGGGGGCGGACCGGGGATACGCAGTATTTT. Amino acids: CSASSHRGRTGDTQYF.

This rearrangement joins TRBV20-1 to TRBJ2-1, with a tentative D call TRBD1 (5 bases). V was trimmed by 3 bases and J by 6 bases, leaving 9 bases between them. Per the germline V gene, CDR1 is DFQATT and CDR2 is SNEGSKA (reference sequence). The CDR3 length is 12 residues. DNA for the CDR3: TGCAGTGCTAGGACAGAATCCAATGAGCAGTTCTTC. This codes for CSARTESNEQFF.

J is TRBJ1-3 and V is TRBV6-4, with 7 bases identical to TRBD1. CDR3 length equals 13 residues. The V segment lost 3 bases and the J segment 5 bases; nucleotides outside the gene matches: 1. The V gene's germline CDR1 is MRHNA and CDR2 SNTAGT. The CDR3 nucleotides are TGTGCCAGCAGTGAGGACAGGAGAAACACCATATATTTT. Its protein is CASSEDRRNTIYF.

In nucleotides, the CDR3 is TGTGCCAGCAGCGCAGGGACTAGCGGGGGTTGGAATGAGCAGTTCTTC. Its translation: CASSAGTSGGWNEQFF. The rearrangement links TRBV7-3 to TRBJ2-1; 14 bases map to TRBD2. Trimming cost V 5 bases and J 7 bases; bases outside gene matches: 7. The CDR3 is 16 residues long. Germline V gene data show CDR1 as SGHTA and CDR2 as FQGTGA.

This clonotype came up a few times. This rearrangement joins TRBV6-5 to TRBJ2-3, with 10 nucleotides matching TRBD2. The ends lost 2 bases at V and 1 base at J; junction bases unmatched: 3. There are 16 residues in the CDR3. The V gene's germline CDR1 is MNHEY and CDR2 SVGAGI. The CDR3 reads CASSYAGTSGTDTQYF. CDR3 bases: TGTGCCAGCAGTTACGCCGGGACTAGCGGCACAGATACGCAGTATTTT.

This clonotype was observed a few times. This chain's CDR3 is CAWSIIGNYGYTF. CDR3 nucleotide sequence: TGTGCCTGGAGTATAATAGGGAACTATGGCTACACCTTC. The chain joins TRBV30 to TRBJ1-2; D call uncertain. Germline CDR1 reads GTSNPN; CDR2 reads SVGIG (reference sequence). The V end was cut by 2 bases, the J end by 2 bases, with 9 bases between. The CDR3 has 13 residues.

This clonotype was seen a handful of times. This sequence joins TRBV20-1 and TRBJ2-1, with 10 bases matching TRBD2. Looked up from germline, CDR1 is DFQATT and CDR2 is SNEGSKA (reference sequence). The CDR3 covers 15 residues. V lost 3 bases to trimming and J lost 5 bases; unmatched junction nucleotides: 7. Written as DNA, the CDR3 is TGCAGTGCTAGCCCTGTAGCGGGGGGAAACAATGAGCAGTTCTTC. Translated, it gives CSASPVAGGNNEQFF.

This clonotype appeared many times. The chain uses TRBV5-6 and TRBJ2-1; 7 nucleotides align to TRBD2. With 4 bases clipped from V and 4 bases from J, the junction kept 8 bases outside the gene matches. The germline gives CDR1 SGHDT, CDR2 YYEEEE. The CDR3 totals 15 residues. The CDR3, as DNA: TGTGCCAGCAGCGCCCTAGCGGCTCGTTACAATGAGCAGTTCTTC. It yields the protein CASSALAARYNEQFF. The entire variable domain, with the rest obtained from reference TRBV5-6 and TRBJ2-1, is as follows: DAGVTQSPTHLIKTRGQQVTLRCSPKSGHDTVSWYQQALGQGPQFIFQYYEEEERQRGNFPDRFSGHQFPNYSSELNVNALLLGDSALYLCASSALAARYNEQFFGPGTRLTVL.

The CDR3 DNA is TGCAGCGTTGACGGGGAGTCTGGGGCCAACGTCCTGACTTTC. Amino acid sequence: CSVDGESGANVLTF. The chain joins TRBV29-1 to TRBJ2-6; D perhaps matches TRBD2 (5 bases). Trimming removed 3 bases at V and 1 base at J, with 7 bases between. CDR1 SQVTM and CDR2 ANQGSEA come from the germline V gene. CDR3 length: 14 residues.

This clonotype appeared a few times. V and J are TRBV4-1 and TRBJ2-4, with 7 positions matching TRBD1. CDR1 is MGHRA, CDR2 YSYEKL, per germline. The CDR3 is 18 amino acids. With V trimmed by 2 bases and J by 3 bases, 13 bases remained unmatched. The CDR3 bases are TGCGCCAGCAGCCAATTAGTGCCGACAGGGTACGACAAAAACATTCAGTACTTC. Its protein is CASSQLVPTGYDKNIQYF.

This clonotype has more than one count but fewer than ten. This sequence joins TRBV5-1 and TRBJ2-3; D is undetermined. Trimming removed 4 bases at V and 7 bases at J, with 19 bases between. CDR3 length equals 15 residues. CDR1 and CDR2 from the germline V gene are SGHRS and YFSETQ. CDR3 coding DNA: TGCGCCAGCAGCCTGAGTCCGTCTCGTAGCTATACGCAGTATTTT. As protein: CASSLSPSRSYTQYF. The full variable domain, in which reference TRBV5-1 and TRBJ2-3 provide the parts outside the CDR3, is KAGVTQTPRYLIKTRGQQVTLSCSPISGHRSVSWYQQTPGQGLQFLFEYFSETQRNKGNFPGRFSGRQFSNSRSEMNVSTLELGDSALYLCASSLSPSRSYTQYFGPGTRLTVL.

The V gene is TRBV20-1, the J gene TRBJ2-1, with TRBD2 identical over 15 bases. J lost 4 bases, V lost 4 bases, and 8 bases had no gene match. In germline, CDR1 is DFQATT, CDR2 SNEGSKA (reference sequence). The CDR3 extends over 17 amino acids. The CDR3 DNA follows: TGCAGTGCTACTTGGACTAGCGGGAGGGCCGGGTACAATGAGCAGTTCTTC. Translated: CSATWTSGRAGYNEQFF.

This clonotype came up many times. The rearrangement links TRBV2 to TRBJ2-1, with D unresolved. This CDR3 contains 11 residues. From germline, CDR1 is SNHLY and CDR2 FYNNEI. V lost 5 bases and J 4 bases, leaving 3 bases between the germline ends. CDR3 DNA sequence: TGTGCCAGCAGTTTTTACAATGAGCAGTTCTTC. It yields the protein CASSFYNEQFF.

This clonotype was observed a handful of times. V is TRBV9 and J is TRBJ2-5; 10 bases line up with TRBD2. Germline CDR1 reads SGDLS; CDR2 reads YYNGEE. J was trimmed by 2 bases and V by 3 bases; bases with no gene match: 4. The CDR3 length is 15 residues. This chain's CDR3 is CASSGLAGNQETQYF. The CDR3 DNA is TGTGCCAGCAGCGGACTAGCGGGCAATCAAGAGACCCAGTACTTC.

The chain has TRBV12-3 or TRBV12-4 and TRBJ2-7, with D perhaps assigned TRBD1 or TRBD2 (5 bases each). This CDR3 comprises 13 residues. Trimming cost V 6 bases and J 3 bases, with 12 bases left between them. This CDR3 is CASRPGTHYEQYF. The CDR3 DNA follows: TGTGCCAGCAGACCCGGGACCCACTACGAGCAGTACTTC.